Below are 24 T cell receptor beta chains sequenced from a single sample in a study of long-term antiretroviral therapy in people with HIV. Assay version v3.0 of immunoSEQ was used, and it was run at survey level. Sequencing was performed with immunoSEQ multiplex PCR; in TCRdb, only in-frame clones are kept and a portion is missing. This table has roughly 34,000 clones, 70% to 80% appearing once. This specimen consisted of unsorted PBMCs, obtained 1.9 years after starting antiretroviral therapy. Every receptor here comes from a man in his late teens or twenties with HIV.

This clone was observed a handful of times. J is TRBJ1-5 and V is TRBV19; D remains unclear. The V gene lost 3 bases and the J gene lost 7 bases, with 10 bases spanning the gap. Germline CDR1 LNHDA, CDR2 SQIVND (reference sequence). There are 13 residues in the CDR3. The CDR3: CASSMQDAQPQHF. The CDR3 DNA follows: TGTGCCAGTAGTATGCAGGATGCGCAGCCCCAGCATTTT. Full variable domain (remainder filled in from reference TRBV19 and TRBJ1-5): DGGITQSPKYLFRKEGQNVTLSCEQNLNHDAMYWYRQDPGQGLRLIYYSQIVNDFQKGDIAEGYSVSREKKESFPLTVTSAQKNPTAFYLCASSMQDAQPQHFGDGTRLSIL.

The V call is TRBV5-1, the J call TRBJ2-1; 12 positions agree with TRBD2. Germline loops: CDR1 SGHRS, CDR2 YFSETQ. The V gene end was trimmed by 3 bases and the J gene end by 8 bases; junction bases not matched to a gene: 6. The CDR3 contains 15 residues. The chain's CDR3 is CASSWTSGAVDEQFF. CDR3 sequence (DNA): TGCGCCAGCAGCTGGACTAGCGGGGCAGTAGATGAGCAGTTCTTC.

This CDR3 is CAISDFGGGSNEKLFF. The CDR3 DNA follows: TGTGCCATCAGTGATTTCGGGGGGGGGAGTAATGAAAAACTGTTTTTT. The rearrangement joins TRBV10-3 to TRBJ1-4, with D perhaps TRBD1 (5 bases). The germline V and J ends were trimmed by 3 bases and 4 bases, with 15 bases remaining between them. The length of the CDR3 is 16 residues. CDR1 ENHRY and CDR2 SYGVKD come from the germline V gene.

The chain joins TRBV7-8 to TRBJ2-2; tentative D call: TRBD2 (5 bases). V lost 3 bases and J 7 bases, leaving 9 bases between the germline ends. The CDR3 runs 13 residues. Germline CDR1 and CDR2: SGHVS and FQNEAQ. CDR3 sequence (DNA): TGTGCCAGCAGCTTCCTCGCGGGCGGGGAGCTGTTTTTT. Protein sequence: CASSFLAGGELFF.

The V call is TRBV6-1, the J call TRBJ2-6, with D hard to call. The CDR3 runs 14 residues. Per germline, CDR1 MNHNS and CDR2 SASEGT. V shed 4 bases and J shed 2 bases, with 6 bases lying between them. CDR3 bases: TGTGCCAGCAGTGCTGAGACTGGGGCCAACGTCCTGACTTTC. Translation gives CASSAETGANVLTF.

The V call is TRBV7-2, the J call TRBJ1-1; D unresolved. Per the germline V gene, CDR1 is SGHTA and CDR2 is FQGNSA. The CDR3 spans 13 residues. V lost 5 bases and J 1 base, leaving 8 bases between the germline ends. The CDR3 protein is CASSVQGNTEAFF. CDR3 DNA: TGTGCCAGCAGCGTCCAAGGGAACACTGAAGCTTTCTTT.

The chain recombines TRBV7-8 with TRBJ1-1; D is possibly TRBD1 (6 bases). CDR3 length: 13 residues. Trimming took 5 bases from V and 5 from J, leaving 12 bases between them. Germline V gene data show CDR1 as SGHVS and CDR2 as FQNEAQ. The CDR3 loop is CASSLQGTTEAFF. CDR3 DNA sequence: TGTGCCAGCAGCCTACAGGGAACAACTGAAGCTTTCTTT.

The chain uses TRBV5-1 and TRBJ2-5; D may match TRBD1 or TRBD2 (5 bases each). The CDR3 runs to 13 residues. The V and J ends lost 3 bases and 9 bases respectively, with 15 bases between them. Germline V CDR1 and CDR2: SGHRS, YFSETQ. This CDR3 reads CASSSDFQGPQYF. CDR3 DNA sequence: TGCGCCAGCAGCTCGGACTTCCAGGGTCCCCAGTACTTC.

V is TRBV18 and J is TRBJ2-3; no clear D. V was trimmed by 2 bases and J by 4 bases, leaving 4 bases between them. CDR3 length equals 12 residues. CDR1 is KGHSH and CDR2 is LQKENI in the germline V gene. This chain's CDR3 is CASSPAADTQYF. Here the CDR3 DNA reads TGTGCCAGCTCACCAGCAGCAGATACGCAGTATTTT.

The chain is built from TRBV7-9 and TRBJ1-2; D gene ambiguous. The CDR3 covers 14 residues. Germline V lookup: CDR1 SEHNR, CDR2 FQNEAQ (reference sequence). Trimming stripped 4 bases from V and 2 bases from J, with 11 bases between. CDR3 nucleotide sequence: TGTGCCAGCAGCTCCCTTGGGGTAAACTATGGCTACACCTTC. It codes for CASSSLGVNYGYTF.

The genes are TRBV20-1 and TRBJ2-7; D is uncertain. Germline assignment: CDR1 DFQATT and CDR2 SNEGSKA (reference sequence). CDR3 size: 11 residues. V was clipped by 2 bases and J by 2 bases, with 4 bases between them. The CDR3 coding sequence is TGCAGTGCTAGAAAAGCCTACGAGCAGTACTTC. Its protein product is CSARKAYEQYF.

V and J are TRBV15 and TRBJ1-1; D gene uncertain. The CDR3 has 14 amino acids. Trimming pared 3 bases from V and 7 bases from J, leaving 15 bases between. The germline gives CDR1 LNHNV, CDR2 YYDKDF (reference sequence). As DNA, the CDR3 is TGTGCCACCAGCAGTGACTTTGAGGCCGTTGAAGCTTTCTTT. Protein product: CATSSDFEAVEAFF.

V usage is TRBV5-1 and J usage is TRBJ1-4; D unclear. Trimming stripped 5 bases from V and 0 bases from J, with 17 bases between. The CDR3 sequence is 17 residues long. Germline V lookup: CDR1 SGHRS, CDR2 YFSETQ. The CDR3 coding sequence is TGCGCCAGCAGTTTACTCCCCCCCACCTCAACTAATGAAAAACTGTTTTTT. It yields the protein CASSLLPPTSTNEKLFF.

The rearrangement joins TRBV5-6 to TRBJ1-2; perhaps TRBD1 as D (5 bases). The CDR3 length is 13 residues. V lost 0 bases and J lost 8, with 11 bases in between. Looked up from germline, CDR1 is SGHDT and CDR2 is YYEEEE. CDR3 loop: CASSLGSGLGYTF. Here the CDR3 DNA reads TGTGCCAGCAGCTTGGGATCGGGGCTCGGCTACACCTTC.

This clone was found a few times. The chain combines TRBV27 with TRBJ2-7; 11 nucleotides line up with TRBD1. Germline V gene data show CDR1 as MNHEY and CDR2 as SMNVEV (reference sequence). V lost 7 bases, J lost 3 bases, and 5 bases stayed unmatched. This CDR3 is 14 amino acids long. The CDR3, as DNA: TGTGCCAGCAATGGACAGGGGGCCTACTACGAGCAGTACGTC. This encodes CASNGQGAYYEQYV.

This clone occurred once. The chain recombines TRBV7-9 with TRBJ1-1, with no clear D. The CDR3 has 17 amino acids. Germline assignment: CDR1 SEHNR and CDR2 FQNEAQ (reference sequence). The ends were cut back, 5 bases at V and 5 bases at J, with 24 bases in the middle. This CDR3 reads CASSHPFIGTRKTEAFF. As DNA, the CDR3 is TGTGCCAGCAGCCATCCCTTCATCGGCACAAGGAAGACTGAAGCTTTCTTT.

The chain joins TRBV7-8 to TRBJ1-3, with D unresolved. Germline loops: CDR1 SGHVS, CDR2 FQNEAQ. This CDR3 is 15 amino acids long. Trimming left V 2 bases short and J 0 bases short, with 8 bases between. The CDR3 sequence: CASSLRGVSGNTIYF. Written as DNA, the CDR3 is TGTGCCAGCAGCTTAAGAGGAGTCTCTGGAAACACCATATATTTT.

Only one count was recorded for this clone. CDR3 residues: CASTLHRGPVYEQYF. CDR3 in DNA: TGTGCCAGCACACTCCATAGGGGCCCAGTCTACGAGCAGTACTTC. The chain employs TRBV28 and TRBJ2-7; a possible D gene is TRBD1 (5 bases). V lost 7 bases and J 3 bases, leaving 19 bases between the germline ends. The CDR3 consists of 15 residues. CDR1 is MDHEN, CDR2 SYDVKM, per germline.

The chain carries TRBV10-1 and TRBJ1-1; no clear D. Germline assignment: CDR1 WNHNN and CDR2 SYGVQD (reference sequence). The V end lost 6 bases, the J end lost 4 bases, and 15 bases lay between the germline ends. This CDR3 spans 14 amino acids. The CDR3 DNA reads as TGCGCCAGCAGGAGGATGGTAAGTAGCACTGAAGCTTTCTTT. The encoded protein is CASRRMVSSTEAFF.

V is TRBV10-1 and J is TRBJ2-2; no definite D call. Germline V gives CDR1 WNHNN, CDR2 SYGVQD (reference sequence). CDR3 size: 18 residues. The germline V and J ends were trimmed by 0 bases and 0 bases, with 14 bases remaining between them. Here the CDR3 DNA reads TGCGCCAGCAGTGAGTCGATGCCAGGCCCATCGAACACCGGGGAGCTGTTTTTT. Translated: CASSESMPGPSNTGELFF.

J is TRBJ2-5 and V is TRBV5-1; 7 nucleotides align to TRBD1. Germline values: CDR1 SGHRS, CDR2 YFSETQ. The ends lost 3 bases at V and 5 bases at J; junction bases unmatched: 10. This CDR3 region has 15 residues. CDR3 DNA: TGCGCCAGCAGCTCCCCCGGGACAGATTGGGAGACCCAGTACTTC. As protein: CASSSPGTDWETQYF. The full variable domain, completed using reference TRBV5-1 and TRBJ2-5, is KAGVTQTPRYLIKTRGQQVTLSCSPISGHRSVSWYQQTPGQGLQFLFEYFSETQRNKGNFPGRFSGRQFSNSRSEMNVSTLELGDSALYLCASSSPGTDWETQYFGPGTRLLVL.

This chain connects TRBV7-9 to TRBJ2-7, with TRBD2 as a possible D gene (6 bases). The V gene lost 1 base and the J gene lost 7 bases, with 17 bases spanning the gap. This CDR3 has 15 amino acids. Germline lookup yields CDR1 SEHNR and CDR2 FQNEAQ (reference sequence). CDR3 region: CASSLDGTYPGEQYF. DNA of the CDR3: TGTGCCAGCAGCTTAGACGGGACTTACCCCGGGGAGCAGTACTTC. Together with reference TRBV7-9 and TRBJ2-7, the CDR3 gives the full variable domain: DTGVSQNPRHKITKRGQNVTFRCDPISEHNRLYWYRQTLGQGPEFLTYFQNEAQLEKSRLLSDRFSAERPKGSFSTLEIQRTEQGDSAMYLCASSLDGTYPGEQYFGPGTRLTVT.

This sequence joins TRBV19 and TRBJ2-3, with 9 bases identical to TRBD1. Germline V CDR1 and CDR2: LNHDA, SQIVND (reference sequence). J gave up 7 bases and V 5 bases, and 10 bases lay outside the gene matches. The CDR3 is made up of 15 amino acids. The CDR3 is CASSFTGGGGNTQYF. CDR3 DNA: TGTGCCAGTAGTTTCACAGGGGGCGGTGGAAATACGCAGTATTTT.

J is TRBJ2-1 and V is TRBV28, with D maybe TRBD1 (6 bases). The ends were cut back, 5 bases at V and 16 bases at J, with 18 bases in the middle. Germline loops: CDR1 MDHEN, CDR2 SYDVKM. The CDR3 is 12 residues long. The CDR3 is CASSLVGDKVFF. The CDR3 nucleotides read TGTGCCAGCAGTCTCGTAGGGGACAAAGTTTTCTTC.